This TCR beta chain was identified during a study of T cells in women clearing cervical HPV infection. Across the study: Control women cleared a single incident HPV16 infection within 12 months. Blood came at first lesion visit for cases, post-clearance for controls. Whole-study results and caveats: T-cell numbers per sample were unknown and may explain richness differences. TRBV6-7 relative abundance averaged roughly 0.1% in cases and under 0.2% in controls.

With regard to this clone: The antigen is unknown. The sequence runs out 3 residues before the end of the CDR3; the remainder is reconstructed from the germline J gene.

The V gene's germline CDR1 is SQVTM and CDR2 ANQGSEA. The CDR3 runs 15 residues. Trimming pared 6 bases from V and 4 bases from J, leaving 18 bases between. Sequencing used immunoSEQ multiplex PCR; TCRdb keeps in-frame clones, though not all of them. The table for this sample gives about 20,000 clones. The origin of this receptor is a woman between 18 and 70 years old with a cervical HPV16 infection that either progressed to CIN3+ or cleared (not recorded which). Sequencing used blood buffy coat. V and J are TRBV29-1 and TRBJ2-2; tentatively, D is TRBD2 (6 bases). CDR3 in amino acids: CSVSLLGGATGELFF. The covered CDR3 bases are TGCAGCGTATCGTTGCTCGGAGGGGCCACCGGGGAG.